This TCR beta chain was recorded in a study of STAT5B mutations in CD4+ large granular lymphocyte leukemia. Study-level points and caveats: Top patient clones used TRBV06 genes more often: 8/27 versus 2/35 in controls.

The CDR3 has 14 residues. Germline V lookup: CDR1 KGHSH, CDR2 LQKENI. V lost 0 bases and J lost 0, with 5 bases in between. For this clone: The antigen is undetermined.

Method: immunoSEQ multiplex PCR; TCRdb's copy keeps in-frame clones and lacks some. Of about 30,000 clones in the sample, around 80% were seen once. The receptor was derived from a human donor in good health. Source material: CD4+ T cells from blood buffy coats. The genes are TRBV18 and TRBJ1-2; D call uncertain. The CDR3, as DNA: TGTGCCAGCTCACCACCACAGACTAACTATGGCTACACCTTC. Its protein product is CASSPPQTNYGYTF.